A single sample is the source of the 32 T cell receptor beta chains below, sequenced in a study of blood T cell repertoires in COVID-19. Sequencing used immunoSEQ multiplex PCR; TCRdb keeps in-frame clones, though not all of them. The table lists around 95,000 clones, roughly 79% of them singletons, with around 30% in the top ten. The material sequenced was peripheral blood. The source of these receptors is a man between 65 and 79 years old with active or convalescent COVID-19.

The chain recombines TRBV19 with TRBJ2-7; D not certain. CDR3 size: 13 residues. CDR1 is LNHDA and CDR2 is SQIVND in the germline V gene (reference sequence). Trimming took off 1 base at V and 3 bases at J, with 7 bases between the two ends. CDR3 sequence reads: CASSIAQNYEQYF. As DNA, the CDR3 is TGTGCCAGTAGTATAGCCCAAAACTACGAGCAGTACTTC.

V usage is TRBV3-1 (or the pseudogene TRBV3-2) and J usage is TRBJ2-1; weak D call: TRBD2 (5 bases). The CDR3 length is 16 residues. V gave up 1 base and J gave up 8 bases, with 18 bases separating them. Germline-derived CDR1 and CDR2 are LGHDT and YNNKEL (reference sequence). The CDR3 region has the DNA TGTGCCAGCAGCCAAGTCCCGGCGGGTGTCGTGGATGAGCAGTTCTTC. Protein: CASSQVPAGVVDEQFF.

The chain links TRBV5-1 to TRBJ2-1; 7 nucleotides agree with TRBD2. The CDR3 contains 14 residues. Germline V gene sequence: CDR1 SGHRS, CDR2 YFSETQ. Unmatched junction bases numbered 1, after V lost 2 bases and J lost 2 bases. The CDR3 DNA reads TGCGCCAGCAGCTTTAGCGGGCCCTACAATGAGCAGTTCTTC. This translates into CASSFSGPYNEQFF.

This clone has just one count. The V and J genes are TRBV29-1 and TRBJ2-7, with D possibly TRBD2 on 6 matching bases. Germline V gives CDR1 SQVTM, CDR2 ANQGSEA. V dropped 3 bases and J dropped 6 bases, with 15 bases sitting between them. The CDR3 has 13 amino acids. CDR3 in amino acids: CSVEGTRSGEQYF. For the CDR3, the DNA is TGCAGCGTTGAGGGGACTCGAAGTGGCGAGCAGTACTTC.

The chain employs TRBV27 and TRBJ2-7; 8 positions agree with TRBD2. The J segment lost 2 bases and the V segment lost 4 bases, leaving 10 bases of the junction unmatched. The CDR3 covers 16 residues. Per germline, CDR1 MNHEY and CDR2 SMNVEV (reference sequence). CDR3 sequence (DNA): TGTGCCAGCAGTTCAATAAGCGGGAGAGGGACCTACGAGCAGTACTTC. Translating it yields CASSSISGRGTYEQYF.

The sample holds one count of this clone. The chain carries TRBV5-6 and TRBJ1-1; perhaps TRBD1 as D (6 bases). CDR3 length: 14 residues. Looked up from germline, CDR1 is SGHDT and CDR2 is YYEEEE. Trimming cost V 4 bases and J 7 bases, with 17 bases left between them. In nucleotides, the CDR3 is TGTGCCAGCAGCACGCCGACAGGAGTGGGTGAAGCTTTCTTT. This gives the protein CASSTPTGVGEAFF.

This chain links TRBV27 with TRBJ1-6; the match to TRBD1 covers 10 bases. Germline values: CDR1 MNHEY, CDR2 SMNVEV (reference sequence). The CDR3 has 18 residues. Germline trimming cut 2 bases from V and 7 bases from J; bases unmatched to any gene: 11. CDR3 sequence reads: CASSLRQGATLNNSPLHF. The DNA of the CDR3 is TGTGCCAGCAGTTTAAGACAGGGGGCGACCTTAAACAATTCACCCCTCCACTTT.

This sequence joins TRBV7-2 and TRBJ1-6; tentative D call: TRBD1 (5 bases). The CDR3 is made up of 17 amino acids. CDR1 and CDR2 (germline): SGHTA, FQGNSA. V lost 4 bases to trimming and J lost 6 bases, with 19 bases between them. CDR3 nucleotide sequence: TGTGCCAGCAGCTCCAAAATTCCCAGGGACTCTAATTCACCCCTCCACTTT. Translated: CASSSKIPRDSNSPLHF.

J is TRBJ1-5 and V is TRBV7-8, with D perhaps TRBD1 (5 bases). The CDR3 covers 15 residues. Germline assignment: CDR1 SGHVS and CDR2 FQNEAQ. Trimming took 0 bases from V and 6 from J, leaving 12 bases between them. Here the CDR3 reads CASSLANGGGQPQHF. The CDR3 nucleotides read TGTGCCAGCAGCTTAGCTAACGGGGGGGGTCAGCCCCAGCATTTT. Drawing the rest from reference TRBV7-8 and TRBJ1-5, the complete variable domain is GAGVSQSPRYKVAKRGQDVALRCDPISGHVSLFWYQQALGQGPEFLTYFQNEAQLDKSGLPSDRFFAERPEGSVSTLKIQRTQQEDSAVYLCASSLANGGGQPQHFGDGTRLSIL.

The CDR3 reads CASSYSRQGNQPQHF. The CDR3 DNA reads TGTGCCAGCAGTTACTCGAGACAGGGGAATCAGCCCCAGCATTTT. The gene calls are TRBV6-5 and TRBJ1-5; 8 bases map to TRBD1. Germline lookup yields CDR1 MNHEY and CDR2 SVGAGI. The V and J ends lost 0 bases and 4 bases, in that order; junction bases with no gene match: 2. There are 15 residues in the CDR3.

This sequence joins TRBV7-9 and TRBJ2-2; D ambiguous. Germline values: CDR1 SEHNR, CDR2 FQNEAQ (reference sequence). The CDR3 length is 15 residues. V dropped 1 base and J dropped 1 base, with 7 bases sitting between them. The CDR3 nucleotides read TGTGCCAGCAGCTTAGTCAGACAGAACACCGGGGAGCTGTTTTTT. It specifies CASSLVRQNTGELFF.

The chain links TRBV7-2 to TRBJ2-1; TRBD2 agrees at 7 bases. This CDR3 is built from 15 residues. Trimming took 7 bases from V and 1 from J; bases not matched to a gene: 7. Per germline, CDR1 SGHTA and CDR2 FQGNSA. CDR3 sequence reads: CASTPSGVSYNEQFF. CDR3 nucleotide sequence: TGTGCCAGCACCCCCAGCGGGGTGTCCTACAATGAGCAGTTCTTC.

The chain uses TRBV5-6 and TRBJ2-1, with TRBD2 matching 9 bases. This CDR3 is 15 amino acids long. The J segment lost 5 bases and the V segment lost 4 bases, leaving 7 bases of the junction unmatched. Germline CDR1 is SGHDT and CDR2 is YYEEEE. CDR3 region: CASSLGAGGNNEQFF. The DNA of the CDR3 is TGTGCCAGCAGCCTGGGGGCGGGGGGGAACAATGAGCAGTTCTTC. Combining the CDR3 with reference TRBV5-6 and TRBJ2-1 gives the whole variable domain DAGVTQSPTHLIKTRGQQVTLRCSPKSGHDTVSWYQQALGQGPQFIFQYYEEEERQRGNFPDRFSGHQFPNYSSELNVNALLLGDSALYLCASSLGAGGNNEQFFGPGTRLTVL.

The genes are TRBV27 and TRBJ1-2; D gene unclear. The CDR3 spans 14 residues. Germline V lookup: CDR1 MNHEY, CDR2 SMNVEV (reference sequence). Trimming cost V 2 bases and J 8 bases, with 15 bases left between them. CDR3 sequence reads: CASSLGASSSGYTF. The DNA for the CDR3 is TGTGCCAGCAGTTTAGGAGCTAGCTCGAGCGGCTACACCTTC.

The rearrangement links TRBV29-1 to TRBJ2-1; maybe TRBD2 (6 bases). CDR1 is SQVTM and CDR2 is ANQGSEA in the germline V gene. V lost 4 bases and J 1 base, leaving 14 bases between the germline ends. The CDR3 has 15 amino acids. CDR3 DNA: TGCAGCGTTGCCCGACTAGTCAAATCCTACAATGAGCAGTTCTTC. Its translation: CSVARLVKSYNEQFF.

In its sample, this clone was seen once. The gene calls are TRBV4-3 and TRBJ2-7; the D gene is possibly TRBD2 (5 bases). Per germline, CDR1 LGHNA and CDR2 YSLEER. V lost 4 bases and J 3 bases, leaving 19 bases between the germline ends. The CDR3 loop spans 16 amino acids. The CDR3 reads CASSLGVSYEVYEQYF. The CDR3 DNA reads TGCGCCAGCAGCCTCGGGGTTTCCTATGAGGTCTACGAGCAGTACTTC.

The chain links TRBV6-4 to TRBJ1-5, with no clear D. Germline V CDR1 and CDR2: MRHNA, SNTAGT. V dropped 2 bases and J dropped 0 bases, with 8 bases sitting between them. The CDR3 is 15 residues long. The CDR3 region is CASSDRRYSNQPQHF. The CDR3 DNA sequence: TGTGCCAGCAGTGACAGGCGGTATAGCAATCAGCCCCAGCATTTT.

The J gene is TRBJ2-3, the V gene TRBV20-1; the D gene is possibly TRBD2 (6 bases). Germline CDR1 reads DFQATT; CDR2 reads SNEGSKA (reference sequence). The CDR3 is made up of 11 amino acids. CDR3 loop: CSRLGTDTQYF. In DNA, the CDR3 is TGCAGCCGACTAGGCACAGATACGCAGTATTTT.

This chain joins TRBV6-5 and TRBJ1-1; TRBD1 is a possible D gene (6 bases). Germline V gives CDR1 MNHEY, CDR2 SVGAGI. The CDR3 sequence is 15 residues long. The V gene lost 8 bases and the J gene lost 0 bases, with 16 bases spanning the gap. CDR3 nucleotides: TGTGCCAGCGGCCTGGGGGGGACAATGAACACTGAAGCTTTCTTT. This gives the protein CASGLGGTMNTEAFF.

The chain combines TRBV28 with TRBJ1-1; perhaps TRBD1 as D (6 bases). This CDR3 has 17 amino acids. V was clipped by 6 bases and J by 2 bases, with 22 bases between them. From germline, CDR1 is MDHEN and CDR2 SYDVKM. CDR3 sequence: CASSRAYPGGANTEAFF. In DNA form, the CDR3 reads TGTGCCAGCAGCCGGGCATACCCCGGGGGGGCAAACACTGAAGCTTTCTTT.

The gene calls are TRBV28 and TRBJ1-4; D possibly corresponds to TRBD1 (5 bases). The CDR3 is 15 amino acids. V was shortened by 6 bases and J by 8 bases, with 19 bases between the two germline ends. Germline V gene sequence: CDR1 MDHEN, CDR2 SYDVKM. This CDR3 reads CASSPSLAGYEKLFF. The DNA of the CDR3 is TGTGCCAGCAGCCCGTCGTTGGCAGGGTACGAAAAACTGTTTTTT.

This clone showed up just a few times. The chain employs TRBV28 and TRBJ2-7, with 7 bases that match TRBD2. V lost 5 bases to trimming and J lost 1 base; unmatched junction nucleotides: 2. CDR1 MDHEN and CDR2 SYDVKM come from the germline V gene. CDR3 size: 13 residues. CDR3 loop: CASSPSGSYEQYF. The CDR3, as DNA: TGTGCCAGCAGTCCTAGCGGTTCCTACGAGCAGTACTTC.

The chain joins TRBV6-5 to TRBJ2-5, with D maybe TRBD2 (6 bases). With 6 bases removed from V and 5 bases from J, the gap between germline ends came to 16 bases. This CDR3 region has 14 residues. Germline lookup yields CDR1 MNHEY and CDR2 SVGAGI. The CDR3 spells CASRVGVAGETQYF. The CDR3 DNA follows: TGTGCCAGCAGAGTAGGCGTTGCGGGGGAGACCCAGTACTTC.

The chain employs TRBV27 and TRBJ2-3; D may be TRBD2 (5 bases). The CDR3 extends over 16 amino acids. Trimming took off 6 bases at V and 8 bases at J, with 24 bases between the two ends. From germline, CDR1 is MNHEY and CDR2 SMNVEV (reference sequence). This CDR3 reads CASSSPGEGPRGTQYF. The DNA for the CDR3 is TGTGCCAGCAGCTCCCCCGGGGAAGGGCCCCGAGGTACGCAGTATTTT.

This chain uses TRBV5-1 with TRBJ1-6; 7 positions agree with TRBD1. The CDR3 length is 15 residues. Germline values: CDR1 SGHRS, CDR2 YFSETQ. Trimming took 5 bases from V and 5 from J; bases not matched to a gene: 7. The CDR3 nucleotides are TGCGCCAGCAGGGCGGGGGGGACAGATAATTCACCCCTCCACTTT. It encodes CASRAGGTDNSPLHF.

V is TRBV6-5 and J is TRBJ1-5; tentatively, D is TRBD1 (5 bases). CDR3 length: 15 residues. CDR1 MNHEY and CDR2 SVGAGI come from the germline V gene. Trimming removed 5 bases at V and 0 bases at J, with 11 bases between. This CDR3 reads CASSPGFYSNQPQHF. The CDR3 DNA follows: TGTGCCAGCAGTCCAGGGTTTTATAGCAATCAGCCCCAGCATTTT.

The CDR3 sequence: CASSQDKRQYNEQFF. Here the CDR3 DNA reads TGCGCCAGCAGCCAAGACAAGCGACAGTACAATGAGCAGTTCTTC. J is TRBJ2-1 and V is TRBV4-3; maybe TRBD1 (5 bases). The germline V and J ends were trimmed by 0 bases and 4 bases, with 10 bases remaining between them. CDR1 is LGHNA and CDR2 is YSLEER in the germline V gene. The CDR3 has 15 residues.

The rearrangement joins TRBV12-3 or TRBV12-4 to TRBJ1-5; D ambiguous. The V and J ends lost 7 bases and 11 bases respectively, with 15 bases between them. The CDR3 contains 12 residues. The CDR3 sequence is CASMGQPLSQHF. CDR3 sequence (DNA): TGTGCCAGCATGGGCCAGCCCCTTTCCCAGCATTTT.

This chain connects TRBV4-3 to TRBJ1-6; D is unclear. In germline, CDR1 is LGHNA, CDR2 YSLEER. The ends were cut back, 0 bases at V and 9 bases at J, with 18 bases in the middle. The CDR3 totals 17 residues. The CDR3 DNA follows: TGCGCCAGCAGCCAAGATCCCCCCCGAGGGATTCGTTCACCCCTCCACTTT. It specifies CASSQDPPRGIRSPLHF.

The V call is TRBV7-7, the J call TRBJ2-5; D unclear. Germline values: CDR1 SSHAT, CDR2 FNYEAQ (reference sequence). Deletions cut 5 bases from V and 4 bases from J, with 11 bases between. CDR3 length: 13 amino acids. CDR3 residues: CASSPPLSETQYF. The CDR3 nucleotides read TGTGCCAGCAGCCCGCCTCTATCAGAGACCCAGTACTTC.

A note on this clone: One end of the junction does not line up with germline, which may come from a read error. The chain is built from TRBV5-4 and TRBJ2-7; no firm D call. CDR3 length: 14 amino acids. Looked up from germline, CDR1 is SGHNT and CDR2 is YYREEE (reference sequence). As DNA, the CDR3 is TGTGCCAGCAGCTTGGCCCGTAGCTCCAACGAGCAGTACTTC. It codes for CASSLARSSNEQYF.

This clone was picked up one time. This chain uses TRBV5-1 with TRBJ2-2; TRBD2 aligns across 7 bases. The CDR3 is made up of 14 amino acids. Germline V gene data show CDR1 as SGHRS and CDR2 as YFSETQ. The ends lost 5 bases at V and 4 bases at J; junction bases unmatched: 5. In DNA, the CDR3 is TGCGCCAGCAGGGCTCTAGCGGTCACCGGGGAGCTGTTTTTT. Protein sequence: CASRALAVTGELFF.